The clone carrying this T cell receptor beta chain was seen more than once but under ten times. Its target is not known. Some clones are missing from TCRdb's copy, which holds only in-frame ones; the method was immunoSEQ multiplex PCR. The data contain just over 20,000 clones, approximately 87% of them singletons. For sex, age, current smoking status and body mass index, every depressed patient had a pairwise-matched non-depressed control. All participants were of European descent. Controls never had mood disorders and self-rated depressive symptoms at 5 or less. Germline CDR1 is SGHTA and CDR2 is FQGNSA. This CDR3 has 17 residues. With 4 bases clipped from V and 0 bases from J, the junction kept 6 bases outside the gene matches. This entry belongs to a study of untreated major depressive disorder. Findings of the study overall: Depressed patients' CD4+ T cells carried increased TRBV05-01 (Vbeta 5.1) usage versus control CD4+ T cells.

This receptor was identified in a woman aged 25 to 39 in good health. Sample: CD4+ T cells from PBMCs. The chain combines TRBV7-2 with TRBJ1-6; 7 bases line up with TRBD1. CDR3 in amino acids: CASSSGTESSYNSPLHF. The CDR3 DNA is TGTGCCAGCAGCTCCGGGACAGAAAGCTCCTATAATTCACCCCTCCACTTT. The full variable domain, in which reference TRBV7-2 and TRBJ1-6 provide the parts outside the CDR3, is GAGVSQSPSNKVTEKGKDVELRCDPISGHTALYWYRQSLGQGLEFLIYFQGNSAPDKSGLPSDRFSAERTGGSVSTLTIQRTQQEDSAVYLCASSSGTESSYNSPLHFGNGTRLTVT.